The 9 T cell receptor beta chains below come from one sample, sequenced in a study of shared clonotypes between healthy human individuals. TCRdb's table, derived via immunoSEQ multiplex PCR, lists solely in-frame clones and lacks some. The data hold about 2 million clones, with 85% to 95% observed a single time. The sequencing sample was made of naive CD4+ T cells sorted from blood. Subset: CD45RA+ positively selected. The receptors were gathered from a man aged 18 to 35 in good health.

The chain has TRBV19 and TRBJ1-2; D not certain. The CDR3 spans 16 residues. Per germline, CDR1 LNHDA and CDR2 SQIVND (reference sequence). V was trimmed by 0 bases and J by 2 bases, leaving 13 bases between them. The CDR3 reads CASSIDGGSRNYGYTF. In DNA, the CDR3 is TGTGCCAGTAGTATAGATGGCGGCAGCAGGAACTATGGCTACACCTTC.

This clone was detected only once. In nucleotides, the CDR3 is TGTGCCAGCAGTTACCTGGACAGGGGAAATGAAAAACTGTTTTTT. It translates to CASSYLDRGNEKLFF. This chain joins TRBV6-5 and TRBJ1-4; 9 nucleotides match TRBD1. Germline lookup yields CDR1 MNHEY and CDR2 SVGAGI. V lost 2 bases, J lost 5 bases, and 3 bases stayed unmatched. The CDR3 has 15 residues.

This CDR3 reads CASSKGLDRPEQYF. In DNA form, the CDR3 reads TGTGCCAGCAGCAAAGGGCTGGACCGCCCGGAGCAGTACTTC. This chain links TRBV21-1 with TRBJ2-7. TRBV21-1 is a pseudogene locus. The CDR3 consists of 14 residues.

The genes are TRBV21-1 and TRBJ1-2. TRBV21-1 is tagged as a pseudogene. This CDR3 has 13 residues. CDR3 DNA sequence: TGTGCCAGCACCCCGGGTAGGACGGGTGGCTACACCTTC. Encoded protein: CASTPGRTGGYTF.

The chain carries TRBV19 and TRBJ2-1; 12 nucleotides agree with TRBD2. The CDR3 runs 15 residues. Trimming at V came to 7 bases and at J to 4 bases, leaving 5 bases not matched to a gene. The germline CDR1 and CDR2 sequences are LNHDA and SQIVND (reference sequence). The DNA of the CDR3 is TGTGCCAGTAATGAGGGGACTAGCGGGTACAATGAGCAGTTCTTC. It translates to CASNEGTSGYNEQFF.

A word on this clone: At the DNA level, this CDR3 is encoded by other sequences in the same sample as well. In DNA form, the CDR3 reads TGTGCCAGCAGCTTAGGAATGATGAACACTGAAGCTTTCTTT. It translates to CASSLGMMNTEAFF. The chain links TRBV5-4 to TRBJ1-1; D remains ambiguous. In germline, CDR1 is SGHNT, CDR2 YYREEE (reference sequence). With 2 bases removed from V and 0 bases from J, the gap between germline ends came to 8 bases. This CDR3 is built from 14 residues.

The J gene is TRBJ1-5, the V gene TRBV5-6; TRBD1 agrees at 8 bases. CDR1 and CDR2 (germline): SGHDT, YYEEEE. V dropped 4 bases and J dropped 6; count of bases not matched to a gene: 3. This CDR3 has 13 residues. This CDR3 reads CASSVTGGQPQHF. For the CDR3, the DNA is TGTGCCAGCAGCGTCACAGGGGGTCAGCCCCAGCATTTT.

The chain carries TRBV4-3 and TRBJ2-5; D is ambiguous. The V and J ends lost 1 base and 5 bases respectively, with 11 bases between them. This CDR3 comprises 14 residues. Germline loops: CDR1 LGHNA, CDR2 YSLEER. Here the CDR3 DNA reads TGCGCCAGCAGCCAAGCACCTGGGTTTGAGACCCAGTACTTC. This translates into CASSQAPGFETQYF.

CDR3 in DNA: TGTGCCAGCAGCAGAGCGGGGGGCTCGGTCGATGAGCAGTTCTTC. The encoded protein is CASSRAGGSVDEQFF. The chain employs TRBV6-5 and TRBJ2-1; 9 nucleotides match TRBD2. The CDR3 is made up of 15 amino acids. Losses at the gene ends were 6 bases for V and 8 bases for J; bases not matched to a gene: 11. Germline V gives CDR1 MNHEY, CDR2 SVGAGI.